This TCR beta chain was obtained from a study of technical replicates of blood from a handful of donors. Sequencing used immunoSEQ multiplex PCR; TCRdb keeps in-frame clones, though not all of them. The sample shows 80,000 to 95,000 clones, approximately 94% of them seen only once. Trimming removed 2 bases from V and 4 bases from J; junction bases left unmatched: 14. CDR1 is SNHLY and CDR2 is FYNNEI in the germline V gene. There are 18 residues in the CDR3. This sequence joins TRBV2 and TRBJ1-2, with TRBD1 identical over 9 bases. This TCR was sampled from a human donor in good health. Sequencing used T cells isolated from PBMCs. This CDR3 reads CASSEISGTGYSLYGYTF. The CDR3 DNA sequence: TGTGCCAGCAGTGAAATTTCTGGGACAGGGTATTCTCTCTATGGCTACACCTTC. The complete variable domain, with remaining parts taken from reference TRBV2 and TRBJ1-2, reads EPEVTQTPSHQVTQMGQEVILRCVPISNHLYFYWYRQILGQKVEFLVSFYNNEISEKSEIFDDQFSVERPDGSNFTLKIRSTKLEDSAMYFCASSEISGTGYSLYGYTFGSGTRLTVV.